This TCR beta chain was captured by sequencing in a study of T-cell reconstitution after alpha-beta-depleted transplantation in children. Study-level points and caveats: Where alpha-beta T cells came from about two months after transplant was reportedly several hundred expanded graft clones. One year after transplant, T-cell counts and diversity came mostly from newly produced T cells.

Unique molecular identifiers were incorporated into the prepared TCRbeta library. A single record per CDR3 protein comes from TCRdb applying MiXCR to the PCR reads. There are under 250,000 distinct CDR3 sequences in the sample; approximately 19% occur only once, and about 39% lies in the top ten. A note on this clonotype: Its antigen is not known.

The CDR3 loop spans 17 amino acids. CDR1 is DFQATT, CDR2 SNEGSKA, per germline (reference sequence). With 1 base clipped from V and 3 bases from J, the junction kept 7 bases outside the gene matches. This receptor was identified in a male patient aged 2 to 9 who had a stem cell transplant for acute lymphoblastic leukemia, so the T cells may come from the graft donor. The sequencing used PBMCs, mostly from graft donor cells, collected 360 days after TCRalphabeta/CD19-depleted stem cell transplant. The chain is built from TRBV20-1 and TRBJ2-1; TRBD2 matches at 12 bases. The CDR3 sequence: CSARVASGGGFYNEQFF. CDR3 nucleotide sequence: TGCAGTGCTAGAGTGGCTAGCGGGGGGGGTTTCTACAATGAGCAGTTCTTC.